The 32 T cell receptor beta chains below were found in one sample sequenced in a study of blood T cell repertoires in COVID-19. The table came from immunoSEQ multiplex PCR; TCRdb's copy has only in-frame clones and leaves some out. The profile shows about 200,000 clones, about 88% of them singletons. The sequenced material came from peripheral blood. The receptors come from a woman in her forties or fifties with COVID-19, enrolled during active disease.

The genes are TRBV7-6 and TRBJ2-5, with a weak D call TRBD2 (6 bases). CDR3 length: 15 residues. Per germline, CDR1 SGHVS and CDR2 FNYEAQ. Trimming stripped 1 base from V and 2 bases from J, with 11 bases between. For the CDR3, the DNA is TGTGCCAGCAGCTTAGTGGGAGGAAAACAAGAGACCCAGTACTTC. It is translated as CASSLVGGKQETQYF.

The rearrangement uses TRBV11-2 and TRBJ2-1, with 11 bases identical to TRBD2. CDR3 length: 15 amino acids. Trimming at V came to 6 bases and at J to 4 bases, leaving 5 bases not matched to a gene. Germline V gene data show CDR1 as SGHAT and CDR2 as FQNNGV. The CDR3: CASRPLAGGYNEQFF. DNA of the CDR3: TGTGCCAGCAGACCGCTAGCGGGGGGATACAATGAGCAGTTCTTC.

This clone has a handful of counts. This specimen includes other DNA sequences encoding the same CDR3. The chain joins TRBV12-3 or TRBV12-4 to TRBJ1-1; a weak D match, TRBD1 (6 bases). V dropped 3 bases and J dropped 4 bases, with 9 bases sitting between them. This CDR3 has 13 amino acids. For the CDR3, the DNA is TGTGCCAGCAGTTTGACAGGACGCACTGAAGCTTTCTTT. Encoded protein: CASSLTGRTEAFF.

This chain joins TRBV27 and TRBJ2-2, with 9 nucleotides matching TRBD1. The germline V gene encodes CDR1 MNHEY and CDR2 SMNVEV (reference sequence). Germline trimming cut 4 bases from V and 6 bases from J; bases unmatched to any gene: 6. The CDR3 length is 15 residues. CDR3 sequence (DNA): TGTGCCAGCAGTTCGGACAGGGGAGGCGCCGGGGAGCTGTTTTTT. This codes for CASSSDRGGAGELFF.

V gene TRBV11-2 combines with J gene TRBJ2-5; 10 bases are a match to TRBD1. After removal of 5 bases from V and 5 bases from J, the junction contained 8 bases not matched to a gene. The CDR3 consists of 15 residues. Germline lookup yields CDR1 SGHAT and CDR2 FQNNGV. CDR3: CASSPRWDRGETQYF. The CDR3 DNA follows: TGTGCCAGCAGCCCCCGGTGGGACAGGGGCGAGACCCAGTACTTC.

The chain has TRBV27 and TRBJ2-1; D possibly corresponds to TRBD2 (5 bases). This CDR3 has 14 residues. Per germline, CDR1 MNHEY and CDR2 SMNVEV (reference sequence). V dropped 6 bases and J dropped 7 bases, with 16 bases sitting between them. The CDR3 region has the DNA TGTGCCAGCAGGGAGAACGCCTGGAGGAATGAGCAGTTCTTC. This encodes CASRENAWRNEQFF.

V is TRBV15 and J is TRBJ1-5, with D tentatively TRBD1 (6 bases). This CDR3 is 15 amino acids long. Germline lookup yields CDR1 LNHNV and CDR2 YYDKDF (reference sequence). Trimming left V 0 bases short and J 4 bases short, with 10 bases between. The chain's CDR3 is CATSRDGQTNQPQHF. As DNA, the CDR3 is TGTGCCACCAGCAGAGATGGACAGACAAATCAGCCCCAGCATTTT.

The chain carries TRBV5-1 and TRBJ2-7, with 8 positions matching TRBD1. The CDR3 runs to 16 residues. J lost 4 bases, V lost 4 bases, and 13 bases had no gene match. The germline gives CDR1 SGHRS, CDR2 YFSETQ. The CDR3 sequence is CASSLDPGQAIYEQYF. The CDR3 DNA is TGCGCCAGCAGCCTTGATCCGGGACAGGCTATATACGAGCAGTACTTC.

This clone was recorded only once. V and J are TRBV30 and TRBJ1-6; D might be TRBD1 (5 bases). The CDR3 sequence is 15 residues long. Germline values: CDR1 GTSNPN, CDR2 SVGIG (reference sequence). The V end was cut by 0 bases, the J end by 9 bases, with 15 bases between. The CDR3, as DNA: TGTGCCTGGAGTGTAGCCCCAAAAAGGGGTTCACCCCTCCACTTT. As protein: CAWSVAPKRGSPLHF.

In its sample, this clone was seen once. This chain uses TRBV5-6 with TRBJ2-5, with TRBD1 as a possible D gene (6 bases). This CDR3 has 13 residues. Germline-derived CDR1 and CDR2 are SGHDT and YYEEEE. V was cut by 4 bases and J by 2 bases, with 9 bases left in between. The CDR3 region is CASSLDRQETQYF. The CDR3 DNA reads TGTGCCAGCAGCCTGGACAGACAAGAGACCCAGTACTTC.

This chain connects TRBV4-3 to TRBJ1-2; 7 nucleotides align to TRBD1. This CDR3 has 14 amino acids. The junction had 13 bases not matched to a gene; V was cut back by 8 bases and J by 7 bases. Germline CDR1 reads LGHNA; CDR2 reads YSLEER. CDR3 region: CASGLREDRSGYTF. CDR3 DNA sequence: TGCGCCAGCGGCCTCAGGGAGGACAGGAGTGGCTACACCTTC.

This chain uses TRBV6-2 or TRBV6-3 with TRBJ1-6; weak D call: TRBD1 (6 bases). The germline V and J ends were trimmed by 6 bases and 5 bases, with 17 bases remaining between them. CDR3 length equals 16 residues. The germline CDR1 and CDR2 sequences are MNHEY and SVGEGT. CDR3 coding DNA: TGTGCCAGCAGCCGGCCAGCAGGGGCCAATAATTCACCCCTCCACTTT. This sequence encodes CASSRPAGANNSPLHF.

This clone appeared once. The chain couples TRBV19 to TRBJ1-5, with D possibly matching TRBD1 (6 bases). This CDR3 comprises 19 residues. V lost 0 bases and J 1 base, leaving 19 bases between the germline ends. Germline loops: CDR1 LNHDA, CDR2 SQIVND (reference sequence). The CDR3 nucleotides read TGTGCCAGTAGTATAGAAGGGTGGGGGCGCTGGAAAAGCAATCAGCCCCAGCATTTT. It yields the protein CASSIEGWGRWKSNQPQHF.

The genes are TRBV19 and TRBJ1-3; possibly TRBD1 for D (6 bases). The V and J ends lost 11 bases and 4 bases respectively, with 15 bases between them. The germline V gene encodes CDR1 LNHDA and CDR2 SQIVND (reference sequence). The CDR3 consists of 13 residues. The CDR3, as DNA: TGTGCCGCCCGGGCGGGGGCGGGAAACACCATATATTTT. Amino acids: CAARAGAGNTIYF.

The chain joins TRBV7-9 to TRBJ1-1; D remains ambiguous. Trimming removed 3 bases from V and 5 bases from J, with 19 bases in between. Germline values: CDR1 SEHNR, CDR2 FQNEAQ (reference sequence). CDR3 length: 16 amino acids. DNA of the CDR3: TGTGCCAGCAGCTTCCAGTCAGGATTTACGGGGACTGAAGCTTTCTTT. Translated, it gives CASSFQSGFTGTEAFF.

This chain connects TRBV28 to TRBJ2-7, with D possibly being TRBD1 (5 bases). Germline loops: CDR1 MDHEN, CDR2 SYDVKM. The ends were cut back, 11 bases at V and 4 bases at J, with 12 bases in the middle. The CDR3 covers 11 residues. The CDR3 protein is CAFTGDYEQYF. The CDR3 coding sequence is TGTGCCTTCACAGGAGATTACGAGCAGTACTTC.

V usage is TRBV24-1 and J usage is TRBJ2-4, with D perhaps matching TRBD1 (6 bases). The germline V gene has CDR1 KGHDR and CDR2 SFDVKD. Trimming pared 8 bases from V and 6 bases from J, leaving 25 bases between. This CDR3 region has 17 residues. The CDR3 nucleotides read TGTGCCACCACTATTGACACCGGGACAACAAGGGGAAACATTCAGTACTTC. This translates into CATTIDTGTTRGNIQYF.

The rearrangement links TRBV19 to TRBJ2-3; tentative D call: TRBD2 (5 bases). The CDR3 covers 15 residues. From germline, CDR1 is LNHDA and CDR2 SQIVND (reference sequence). Trimming removed 7 bases at V and 4 bases at J, with 18 bases between. The CDR3 reads CASTPTSRAADTQYF. DNA of the CDR3: TGTGCCAGTACCCCAACGTCGAGGGCGGCAGATACGCAGTATTTT. The variable domain in full, with the rest retrieved from reference TRBV19 and TRBJ2-3, is DGGITQSPKYLFRKEGQNVTLSCEQNLNHDAMYWYRQDPGQGLRLIYYSQIVNDFQKGDIAEGYSVSREKKESFPLTVTSAQKNPTAFYLCASTPTSRAADTQYFGPGTRLTVL.

In DNA form, the CDR3 reads TGTGCCACCAGTGATGGGGACAGGGTACAGCCCCAGCATTTT. It specifies CATSDGDRVQPQHF. The chain joins TRBV24-1 to TRBJ1-5, with 9 bases lining up with TRBD1. J gave up 7 bases and V 3 bases, and 3 bases lay outside the gene matches. This CDR3 has 14 residues. Germline V gives CDR1 KGHDR, CDR2 SFDVKD.

The chain is built from TRBV20-1 and TRBJ1-2; 7 bases line up with TRBD1. There are 11 residues in the CDR3. Germline CDR1 DFQATT, CDR2 SNEGSKA (reference sequence). The CDR3 region has the DNA TGCAGCACAGGGGCGAACTATGGCTACACCTTC. The encoded protein is CSTGANYGYTF.

The rearrangement links TRBV12-3 or TRBV12-4 to TRBJ2-3, with 7 bases identical to TRBD1. After removal of 6 bases from V and 9 bases from J, the junction contained 6 bases not matched to a gene. This CDR3 spans 12 amino acids. In DNA form, the CDR3 reads TGTGCCAGCAGCCAAGGGGGCGCAACGCAGTATTTT. This codes for CASSQGGATQYF.

The chain recombines TRBV19 with TRBJ1-1, with 7 bases lining up with TRBD1. Germline V lookup: CDR1 LNHDA, CDR2 SQIVND (reference sequence). CDR3 length: 13 residues. The V and J ends lost 7 bases and 10 bases, in that order; junction bases with no gene match: 12. CDR3 amino acids: CASIPTGIFGAFF. The CDR3 DNA reads as TGTGCCAGTATCCCGACAGGGATCTTCGGAGCTTTCTTT.

The gene calls are TRBV27 and TRBJ2-3; TRBD2 is a possible D gene (5 bases). The CDR3 contains 14 residues. Germline CDR1 reads MNHEY; CDR2 reads SMNVEV (reference sequence). V gave up 7 bases and J gave up 3 bases, with 14 bases separating them. Here the CDR3 reads CASTEVLGTDTQYF. For the CDR3, the DNA is TGTGCCAGCACGGAGGTACTTGGGACAGATACGCAGTATTTT.

The V gene is TRBV11-2, the J gene TRBJ2-7; 9 nucleotides line up with TRBD1. V was pared by 3 bases and J by 2 bases, with 2 bases of the junction left unmatched. Germline CDR1 SGHAT, CDR2 FQNNGV. CDR3 size: 14 residues. This chain's CDR3 is CASSFGQGTYEQYF. DNA of the CDR3: TGTGCCAGCAGCTTCGGACAGGGGACCTACGAGCAGTACTTC.

V and J are TRBV21-1 and TRBJ2-7; the table calls TRBD1, which could not be checked here. TRBV21-1 is a pseudogene locus. This CDR3 is 17 amino acids long. CDR3 sequence (DNA): TGTGCCAGCAGCAAAAAGAAGAGACACGAGTCAACCTACGAGCAGTACTTC. This translates into CASSKKKRHESTYEQYF.

V is TRBV5-5 and J is TRBJ1-2; possibly TRBD1 for D (5 bases). Trimming shortened V by 4 bases and J by 3 bases, and 19 bases separated the two germline ends. Germline V gives CDR1 SGHKS, CDR2 YYEKEE (reference sequence). This CDR3 has 16 amino acids. The CDR3 loop reads CASSARHGARDYGYTF. Here the CDR3 DNA reads TGTGCCAGCAGCGCCAGGCATGGGGCTAGGGACTATGGCTACACCTTC.

The chain couples TRBV3-1 (or the pseudogene TRBV3-2) to TRBJ2-5; possible D gene TRBD1, 5 bases. V was pared by 0 bases and J by 8 bases, with 16 bases between. Germline CDR1 reads LGHDT; CDR2 reads YNNKEL (reference sequence). There are 15 residues in the CDR3. The CDR3 spells CASSQDLGQPYTQYF. The CDR3 DNA reads as TGTGCCAGCAGCCAAGATCTGGGGCAGCCGTACACCCAGTACTTC.

The chain combines TRBV11-2 with TRBJ1-5; 8 bases match TRBD1. Losses at the gene ends were 5 bases for V and 4 bases for J; bases not matched to a gene: 7. CDR1 is SGHAT and CDR2 is FQNNGV in the germline V gene. The CDR3 covers 15 residues. DNA for the CDR3: TGTGCCAGCAGCCTCGGACAGGGCCCGAATCAGCCCCAGCATTTT. Translated: CASSLGQGPNQPQHF. The variable domain in full, with the rest retrieved from reference TRBV11-2 and TRBJ1-5, is EAGVAQSPRYKIIEKRQSVAFWCNPISGHATLYWYQQILGQGPKLLIQFQNNGVVDDSQLPKDRFSAERLKGVDSTLKIQPAKLEDSAVYLCASSLGQGPNQPQHFGDGTRLSIL.

A single count supports this clone. J is TRBJ2-1 and V is TRBV5-1; a possible D gene is TRBD1 (6 bases). Trimming took 4 bases from V and 2 from J, leaving 7 bases between them. The CDR3 has 13 amino acids. Germline V CDR1 and CDR2: SGHRS, YFSETQ. The CDR3 region is CASSRQAYNEQFF. The DNA for the CDR3 is TGCGCCAGCAGCCGACAGGCCTACAATGAGCAGTTCTTC.

This chain uses TRBV19 with TRBJ1-2; D not certain. The CDR3 sequence is 14 residues long. V gave up 10 bases and J gave up 6 bases, with 21 bases separating them. Germline CDR1 LNHDA, CDR2 SQIVND (reference sequence). In DNA form, the CDR3 reads TGTGCCACCCTTACACCGGGATCCGTGGATGGCTACACCTTC. Protein sequence: CATLTPGSVDGYTF.

V gene TRBV24-1 combines with J gene TRBJ2-3; 7 nucleotides agree with TRBD1. Germline-derived CDR1 and CDR2 are KGHDR and SFDVKD. The CDR3 has 17 amino acids. Germline trimming cut 3 bases from V and 4 bases from J; bases unmatched to any gene: 12. The CDR3, as DNA: TGTGCCACCAGTGATCCAACCCCGGGACAGAGTCCAGATACGCAGTATTTT. It is translated as CATSDPTPGQSPDTQYF.

This chain joins TRBV20-1 and TRBJ2-7; D uncertain. V was pared by 6 bases and J by 6 bases, with 9 bases between. This CDR3 has 10 amino acids. Germline-derived CDR1 and CDR2 are DFQATT and SNEGSKA (reference sequence). The chain's CDR3 is CSAQATEQYF. The CDR3 DNA reads as TGCAGTGCGCAAGCTACCGAGCAGTACTTC.